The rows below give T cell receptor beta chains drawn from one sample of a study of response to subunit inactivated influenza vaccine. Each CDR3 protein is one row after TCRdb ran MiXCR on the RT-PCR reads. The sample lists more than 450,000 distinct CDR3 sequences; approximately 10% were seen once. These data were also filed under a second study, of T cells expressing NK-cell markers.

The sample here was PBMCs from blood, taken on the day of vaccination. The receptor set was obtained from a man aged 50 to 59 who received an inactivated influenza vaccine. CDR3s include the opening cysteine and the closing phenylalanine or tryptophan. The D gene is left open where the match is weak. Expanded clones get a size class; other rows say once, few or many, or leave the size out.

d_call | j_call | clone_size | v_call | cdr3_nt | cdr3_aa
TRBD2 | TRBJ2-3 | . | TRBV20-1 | TGCAGTGCTAGAGTTGGCGGGGGGGGCATCACAGATACGCAGTATTTT | CSARVGGGGITDTQYF
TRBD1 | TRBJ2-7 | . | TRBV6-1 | TGTGCCAGCACTCGTCTACCGGGACAGAATTCCTACGAGCAGTACTTC | CASTRLPGQNSYEQYF
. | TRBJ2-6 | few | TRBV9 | TGTGCCAGCAGCAAGCGGTATGGGGGCGCTGGGGCCAACGTCCTGACTTTC | CASSKRYGGAGANVLTF
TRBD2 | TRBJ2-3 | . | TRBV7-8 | TGTGCCAGCAGCTTAGCTAGCGGGAGGCTCATCAGCACGCAGTATTTT | CASSLASGRLISTQYF
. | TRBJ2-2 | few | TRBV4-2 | TGTGCCAGCAGCCAAGTCCAGGACGGGGAGCTGTTTTTT | CASSQVQDGELFF
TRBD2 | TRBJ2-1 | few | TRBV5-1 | TGCGCCAGCAGCTCGGGGACTAGCGGGGGGCGCCACGATGAGCAGTTCTTC | CASSSGTSGGRHDEQFF
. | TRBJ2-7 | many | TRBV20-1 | TGCAGTGCTAGAGGAAGACTAGTTGCCTACGAGCAGTACTTC | CSARGRLVAYEQYF
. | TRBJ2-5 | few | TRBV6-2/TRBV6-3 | TGTGCCAGCAGTTACCCGGACACCCAAGAGACCCAGTACTTC | CASSYPDTQETQYF
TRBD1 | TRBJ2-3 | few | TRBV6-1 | TGTGCCAGGCAACAGGGGGGACTCACAGATACGCAGTATTTT | CARQQGGLTDTQYF
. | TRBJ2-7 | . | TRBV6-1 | TGTGCCAGCAGTGAACGACAGCAATCCTACGAGCAGTACTTC | CASSERQQSYEQYF
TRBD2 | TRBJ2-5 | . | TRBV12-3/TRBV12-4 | TGTGCCAGCAGTTCTAGCGGGGGGGAAGAGACCCAGTACTTC | CASSSSGGEETQYF
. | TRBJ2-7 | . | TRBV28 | TGTTCGAGTAGGGGGGAGAGCTCCTACGAGCAGTACTTC | CSSRGESSYEQYF
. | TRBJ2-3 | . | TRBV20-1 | TGCAGTGCTAGTGAGGACTTTACAGATACGCAGTATTTT | CSASEDFTDTQYF
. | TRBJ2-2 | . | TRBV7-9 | TGTGCCAGCAGGTTTTTGGAGACGAACACCGGGGAGCTGTTTTTT | CASRFLETNTGELFF
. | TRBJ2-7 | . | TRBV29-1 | TGCAGCGCCTCGGGGGTGAGCTCCTACGAGCAGTACTTC | CSASGVSSYEQYF
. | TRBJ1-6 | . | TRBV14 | TGTGCCAGCAGCCAAGGACAGACGTATAATTCACCCCTCCACTTT | CASSQGQTYNSPLHF
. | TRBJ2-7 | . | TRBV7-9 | TGTGCCAGCAGCTTAGTTCAGGGACCCTACGAGCAGTACTTC | CASSLVQGPYEQYF
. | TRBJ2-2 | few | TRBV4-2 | TGTGCCAGCAGCCGCGAGGGGACCGGGGAGCTGTTTTTT | CASSREGTGELFF
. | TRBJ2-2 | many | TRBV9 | TGTGCCAGCAGCCAGCAGGGGAGGGGGGAGCTGTTTTTT | CASSQQGRGELFF
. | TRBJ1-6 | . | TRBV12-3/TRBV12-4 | TGTGCCAGCAGTCCTCGGGTGGGTTCACCCCTCCACTTT | CASSPRVGSPLHF
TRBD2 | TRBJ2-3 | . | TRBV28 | TGTGCCAGCAGTCTTAGCGGGAGTAACACAGATACGCAGTATTTT | CASSLSGSNTDTQYF
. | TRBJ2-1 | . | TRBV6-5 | TGTGCCAGCAGTTACGACGCAGGGGGAGGTGAGCAGTTCTTC | CASSYDAGGGEQFF
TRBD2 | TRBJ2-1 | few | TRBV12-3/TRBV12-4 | TGTGCCAGCAGCCCCCGACTAGCGGGGGCCTTAAATGAGCAGTTCTTC | CASSPRLAGALNEQFF
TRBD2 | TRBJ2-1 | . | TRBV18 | TGTGCCAGCTCACCACTGAGCGGGAGGGCCAATGAGCAGTTCTTC | CASSPLSGRANEQFF
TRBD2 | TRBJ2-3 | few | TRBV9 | TGTGCCAGCAGCACCCTGGCGGGGGACTCAGGGGATACGCAGTATTTT | CASSTLAGDSGDTQYF
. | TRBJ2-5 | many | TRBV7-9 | TGTGCCAGCAGTTTATACAGGGGAGGGGAGACCCAGTACTTC | CASSLYRGGETQYF
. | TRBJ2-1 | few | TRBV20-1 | TGCAGTGCTCAGGACAGCTACTCCTACAATGAGCAGTTCTTC | CSAQDSYSYNEQFF
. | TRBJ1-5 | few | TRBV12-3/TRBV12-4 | TGTGCCAGCAGTCTACGGGCGGGGATCAATCAGCCCCAGCATTTT | CASSLRAGINQPQHF
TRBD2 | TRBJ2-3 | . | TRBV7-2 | TGTGCCAGCAGCGAGACGGGACTAGCGGGGCCCGTCACGTATTTT | CASSETGLAGPVTYF
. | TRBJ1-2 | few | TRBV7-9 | TGTGCCAGCAGCGCCAACTCGAACTATGGCTACACCTTC | CASSANSNYGYTF
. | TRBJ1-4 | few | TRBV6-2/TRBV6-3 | TGTGCCAGCAGACTCGGACCCCTGGAAACTAATGAAAAACTGTTTTTT | CASRLGPLETNEKLFF
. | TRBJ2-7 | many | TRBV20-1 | TGCAGTGCTAGAGTAGACTCCTACGAGCAGTACTTC | CSARVDSYEQYF
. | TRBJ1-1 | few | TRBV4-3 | TGCGCCAGCAGCCAAGATCTTTCCGCAGGGAGAGCGGGGGAGAACACTGAAGCTTTCTTT | CASSQDLSAGRAGENTEAFF
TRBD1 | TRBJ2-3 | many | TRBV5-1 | TGCGCCAGCAGATCAGGGGGAGATACGCAGTATTTT | CASRSGGDTQYF
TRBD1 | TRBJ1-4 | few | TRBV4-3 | TGCGCCAGCAGCCAAGAAAAAGGACAGGGGGCTTTATGGGAAAAACTGTTTTTT | CASSQEKGQGALWEKLFF
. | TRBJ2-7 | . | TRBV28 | TGTGCCAGCAGTTCCCTCCCCCCCCGGAGCGAGCAGTACTTC | CASSSLPPRSEQYF
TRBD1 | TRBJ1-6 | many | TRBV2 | TGTGCCAGCAGAGTAACAGGGGACTATAATTCACCCCTCCACTTT | CASRVTGDYNSPLHF
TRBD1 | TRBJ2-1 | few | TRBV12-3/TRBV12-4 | TGTGCCAGCAGTTCCTGGGACAGCCCTTACAATGAGCAGTTCTTC | CASSSWDSPYNEQFF
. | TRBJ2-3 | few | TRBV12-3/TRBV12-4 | TGTGCCAGCAGTTTAAGTTCGAGCGCAGATACGCAGTATTTT | CASSLSSSADTQYF
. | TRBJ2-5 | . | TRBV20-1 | TGCAGCACCACCAGGGACCCCAGGTACCAAGAGACCCAGTACTTC | CSTTRDPRYQETQYF
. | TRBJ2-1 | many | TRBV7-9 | TGTGCCAGCAGCTTGACAGTTTCCTACAATGAGCAGTTCTTC | CASSLTVSYNEQFF
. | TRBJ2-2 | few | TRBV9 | TGTGCCAGCACGGCGCGGAGGAACACCGGGGAGCTGTTTTTT | CASTARRNTGELFF
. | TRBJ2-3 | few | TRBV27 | TGTGCCAGCAGTTTATCAGGGGTGGATACGCAGTATTTT | CASSLSGVDTQYF
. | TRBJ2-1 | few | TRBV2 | TGTGTCCAAACCCCAGGGTCCTACAATGAGCAGTTCTTC | CVQTPGSYNEQFF
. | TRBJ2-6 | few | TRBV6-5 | TGTGCCAGCAGTTACGGACCGACGGGGGCCAACGTCCTGACTTTC | CASSYGPTGANVLTF
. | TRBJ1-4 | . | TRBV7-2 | TGTGCCAGCAGCTCGCAAGCAGGGAGGGGTGGAGAAAAACTGTTTTTT | CASSSQAGRGGEKLFF
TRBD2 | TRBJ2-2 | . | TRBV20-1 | TGCAGTGGCATCAGCGGGAGGGACTTCACCGGGGAGCTGTTTTTT | CSGISGRDFTGELFF
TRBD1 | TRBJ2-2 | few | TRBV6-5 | TGTGCCAGCAGTTATTCCGGGACAGGGGCCTACACCGGGGAGCTGTTTTTT | CASSYSGTGAYTGELFF
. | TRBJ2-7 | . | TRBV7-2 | TGTGCCAGCAGCTCCAGGGGAGGGCCCTACGAGCAGTACTTC | CASSSRGGPYEQYF
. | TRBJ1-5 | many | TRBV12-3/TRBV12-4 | TGTGCCAGCAGCCGCGATCACAATCAGCCCCAGCATTTT | CASSRDHNQPQHF
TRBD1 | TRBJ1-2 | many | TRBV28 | TGTGCCAGCAGTCAGACAGGGTACTATGGCTACACCTTC | CASSQTGYYGYTF
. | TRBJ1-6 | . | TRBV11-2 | TGTGCCAGCAGCTTAGCCGCCAGGCGAGAATCACCCCTCCACTTT | CASSLAARRESPLHF
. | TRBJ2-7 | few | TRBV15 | TGTGCCACCAGCGTCGGGGCTCCGGGGGAGCAGTACTTC | CATSVGAPGEQYF
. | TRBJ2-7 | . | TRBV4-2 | TGTGCCATGGGCCCCGGGCTCACCTGCGAGCAGTACTTC | CAMGPGLTCEQYF
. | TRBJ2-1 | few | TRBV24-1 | TGTGCCACCAGTGAGTTCAATGGGGAGCAGTTCTTC | CATSEFNGEQFF
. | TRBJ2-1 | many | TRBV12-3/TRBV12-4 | TGTGCCAGCAGTTTCCGCCCGGGAACCCTTGGGAATGAGCAGTTCTTC | CASSFRPGTLGNEQFF
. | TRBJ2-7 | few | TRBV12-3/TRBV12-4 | TGTGCCAGCAGTTTAAATGGCGGGACCTACGAGCAGTACTTC | CASSLNGGTYEQYF
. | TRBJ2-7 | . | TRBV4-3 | TGCGCCAGCAGCCGGACATGGGACATAGAAAACGAGCAGTACTTC | CASSRTWDIENEQYF
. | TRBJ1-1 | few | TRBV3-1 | TGTGCCAGCAGCCGTACGGTAGGCACTGAAGCTTTCTTT | CASSRTVGTEAFF
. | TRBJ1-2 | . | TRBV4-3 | TGCGCCAGCAGCCAAGATGAGAGAGCTTACTATGGCTACACCTTC | CASSQDERAYYGYTF